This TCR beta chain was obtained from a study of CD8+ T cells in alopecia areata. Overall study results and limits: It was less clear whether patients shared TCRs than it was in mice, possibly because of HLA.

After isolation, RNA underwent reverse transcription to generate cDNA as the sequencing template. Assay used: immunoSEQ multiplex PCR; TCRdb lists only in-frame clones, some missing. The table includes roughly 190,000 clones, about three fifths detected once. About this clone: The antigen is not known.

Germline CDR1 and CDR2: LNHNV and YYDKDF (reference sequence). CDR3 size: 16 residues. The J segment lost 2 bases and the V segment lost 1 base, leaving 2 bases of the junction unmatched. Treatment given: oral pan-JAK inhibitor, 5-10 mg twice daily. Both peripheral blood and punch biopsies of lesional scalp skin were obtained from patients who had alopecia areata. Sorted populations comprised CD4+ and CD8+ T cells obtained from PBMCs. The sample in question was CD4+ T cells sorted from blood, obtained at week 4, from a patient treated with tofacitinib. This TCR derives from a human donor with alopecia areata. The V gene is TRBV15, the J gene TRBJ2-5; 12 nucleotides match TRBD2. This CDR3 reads CATSRALAGGQETQYF. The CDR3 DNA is TGTGCCACCAGCAGAGCGCTAGCGGGGGGGCAAGAGACCCAGTACTTC.